Below, 27 T cell receptor beta chains from the same sample are listed, as sequenced in a study of chemoradiotherapy in HPV16-positive cancers. TCRdb keeps only in-frame clones here, not all; method: immunoSEQ multiplex PCR. The table has roughly 4,900 clones, more than 85% seen once. Sequencing was performed on tumor tissue, taken from a patient who underwent chemoradiotherapy. The receptors here all came from a human donor with HPV-associated anogenital cancer.

The chain joins TRBV6-5 to TRBJ2-7, with a possible D match to TRBD2 (5 bases). V shed 2 bases and J shed 1 base, with 12 bases lying between them. Germline lookup yields CDR1 MNHEY and CDR2 SVGAGI. CDR3 size: 15 residues. The CDR3 DNA is TGTGCCAGCAGTTACGGAGGACTGGGGTCCTACGAGCAGTACTTC. Translated: CASSYGGLGSYEQYF.

This sequence joins TRBV12-5 and TRBJ1-6; unclear D gene. From germline, CDR1 is LGHNT and CDR2 FRNRAP. The CDR3 has 12 amino acids. Trimming took 6 bases from V and 7 from J, leaving 7 bases between them. The CDR3 DNA is TGTGCTAGTGGCCTACAGAATTCACCCCTCCACTTT. This codes for CASGLQNSPLHF.

The chain recombines TRBV7-9 with TRBJ1-1; D not resolved. Trimming stripped 1 base from V and 5 bases from J, with 14 bases between. The CDR3 covers 15 residues. Germline-derived CDR1 and CDR2 are SEHNR and FQNEAQ (reference sequence). Here the CDR3 reads CASSLGHSSATEAFF. Here the CDR3 DNA reads TGTGCCAGCAGCTTAGGGCACTCATCTGCTACTGAAGCTTTCTTT.

The CDR3 loop is CASSLSGTANYGYTF. For the CDR3, the DNA is TGTGCCAGCAGCTTGTCCGGGACAGCTAACTATGGCTACACCTTC. The J gene is TRBJ1-2, the V gene TRBV7-6; 7 bases line up with TRBD1. The CDR3 is 15 residues long. After removal of 3 bases from V and 0 bases from J, the junction contained 4 bases not matched to a gene. The germline V gene encodes CDR1 SGHVS and CDR2 FNYEAQ.

The rearrangement links TRBV4-3 to TRBJ2-7, with a tentative D call TRBD1 (6 bases). The CDR3 sequence is 15 residues long. The V gene lost 4 bases and the J gene lost 4 bases, with 17 bases spanning the gap. Germline V gene lookup returns CDR1 LGHNA and CDR2 YSLEER. DNA of the CDR3: TGCGCCAGCAGCCGACCCGGGACAAGAGGATACGAGCAGTACTTC. This gives the protein CASSRPGTRGYEQYF.

The chain carries TRBV7-9 and TRBJ2-2; D unclear. The CDR3 totals 13 residues. V lost 1 base and J lost 6, with 6 bases in between. Germline assignment: CDR1 SEHNR and CDR2 FQNEAQ (reference sequence). The CDR3 is CASSLVYSGELFF. CDR3 in DNA: TGTGCCAGCAGCTTAGTTTACTCCGGGGAGCTGTTTTTT. Full variable domain (outside the CDR3, taken from reference TRBV7-9 and TRBJ2-2): DTGVSQNPRHKITKRGQNVTFRCDPISEHNRLYWYRQTLGQGPEFLTYFQNEAQLEKSRLLSDRFSAERPKGSFSTLEIQRTEQGDSAMYLCASSLVYSGELFFGEGSRLTVL.

The V call is TRBV2, the J call TRBJ1-6; D unclear. CDR3 length equals 12 residues. Per the germline V gene, CDR1 is SNHLY and CDR2 is FYNNEI. V gave up 7 bases and J gave up 5 bases, with 6 bases separating them. This CDR3 reads CASIHDNSPLHF. The CDR3 coding sequence is TGTGCCAGCATCCATGATAATTCACCCCTCCACTTT.

The chain has TRBV6-5 and TRBJ1-3; D is undetermined. The CDR3 is 15 amino acids. V gave up 0 bases and J gave up 0 bases, with 6 bases separating them. The germline gives CDR1 MNHEY, CDR2 SVGAGI. The CDR3 spells CASSYSQYSGNTIYF. The CDR3 coding sequence is TGTGCCAGCAGTTACTCCCAGTACTCTGGAAACACCATATATTTT.

The chain uses TRBV30 and TRBJ1-5; D might be TRBD1 (6 bases). Germline V gene data show CDR1 as GTSNPN and CDR2 as SVGIG (reference sequence). V was cut by 2 bases and J by 7 bases, with 21 bases left in between. The CDR3 length is 16 residues. The CDR3 DNA reads TGTGCCTGGAGTCAGCTTTACAGGGAGGTTGAGCAGCCCCAGCATTTT. This encodes CAWSQLYREVEQPQHF.

J is TRBJ2-7 and V is TRBV11-2, with D perhaps matching TRBD1 (5 bases). Germline CDR1 reads SGHAT; CDR2 reads FQNNGV. This CDR3 is 15 amino acids long. V dropped 3 bases and J dropped 4 bases, with 16 bases sitting between them. In DNA form, the CDR3 reads TGTGCCAGCAGCTTCGAATCCGGACAACAGTACGAGCAGTACTTC. As protein: CASSFESGQQYEQYF.

This rearrangement joins TRBV6-5 to TRBJ2-5, with 8 bases lining up with TRBD2. In germline, CDR1 is MNHEY, CDR2 SVGAGI. The CDR3 spans 14 residues. Trimming took 5 bases from V and 2 from J; bases not matched to a gene: 4. Here the CDR3 reads CASSPSGGQETQYF. CDR3 bases: TGTGCCAGCAGTCCCAGCGGGGGACAAGAGACCCAGTACTTC.

The V gene is TRBV6-5, the J gene TRBJ2-7; possible D gene TRBD1, 5 bases. The length of the CDR3 is 14 residues. The germline gives CDR1 MNHEY, CDR2 SVGAGI. V dropped 2 bases and J dropped 2 bases, with 10 bases sitting between them. The CDR3 DNA sequence: TGTGCCAGCAGTTACGGGGCTGGGACCTACGAGCAGTACTTC. Encoded protein: CASSYGAGTYEQYF.

The rearrangement joins TRBV7-6 to TRBJ2-7, with 8 bases that match TRBD1. Trimming at V came to 1 base and at J to 4 bases, leaving 9 bases not matched to a gene. Germline CDR1 and CDR2: SGHVS and FNYEAQ. CDR3 length: 16 amino acids. The CDR3 loop is CASSLETGEAGYEQYF. CDR3 DNA sequence: TGTGCCAGCAGCTTAGAGACAGGGGAGGCCGGGTACGAGCAGTACTTC.

The CDR3 bases are TGTGCCAGCAGTCGCCGGGACAGGGGGCGAGATACGCAGTATTTT. It yields the protein CASSRRDRGRDTQYF. This chain joins TRBV6-5 and TRBJ2-3, with 12 bases matching TRBD1. The CDR3 has 15 residues. V was clipped by 5 bases and J by 5 bases; unmatched bases: 5. Per germline, CDR1 MNHEY and CDR2 SVGAGI.

This clone was found a few times. The chain employs TRBV18 and TRBJ1-2, with unresolved D. The CDR3 sequence is 15 residues long. Germline CDR1 reads KGHSH; CDR2 reads LQKENI. Trimming took off 3 bases at V and 4 bases at J, with 15 bases between the two ends. This CDR3 is CASSPPRNHLYGYTF. CDR3 nucleotide sequence: TGTGCCAGCTCACCCCCCCGAAACCACCTCTATGGCTACACCTTC.

J is TRBJ1-1 and V is TRBV28, with D perhaps TRBD1 (5 bases). This CDR3 region has 14 residues. V lost 2 bases to trimming and J lost 8 bases, with 15 bases between them. Per the germline V gene, CDR1 is MDHEN and CDR2 is SYDVKM. CDR3 sequence (DNA): TGTGCCAGCAGTTTACATCCGGTGACAGCAGAAGCTTTCTTT. Amino acids: CASSLHPVTAEAFF.

The genes are TRBV7-2 and TRBJ1-2; a weak D match, TRBD1 (6 bases). Deletions cut 5 bases from V and 1 base from J, with 20 bases between. Germline CDR1 is SGHTA and CDR2 is FQGNSA. CDR3 size: 17 residues. CDR3 amino acids: CASSNGRQTGRNYGYTF. The DNA of the CDR3 is TGTGCCAGCAGCAACGGGAGACAAACAGGGCGTAACTATGGCTACACCTTC.

This rearrangement joins TRBV25-1 to TRBJ2-3; 8 bases match TRBD2. The germline gives CDR1 MGHDK, CDR2 SYGVNS. This CDR3 is built from 16 residues. The J segment lost 2 bases and the V segment lost 2 bases, leaving 6 bases of the junction unmatched. The CDR3 loop is CASSEMGTRATDTQYF. The CDR3 DNA is TGTGCCAGCAGTGAAATGGGGACTAGGGCCACAGATACGCAGTATTTT.

The chain is built from TRBV7-2 and TRBJ2-5; 12 nucleotides agree with TRBD2. The CDR3 has 16 amino acids. The V segment lost 5 bases and the J segment 5 bases; nucleotides outside the gene matches: 9. From germline, CDR1 is SGHTA and CDR2 FQGNSA. The chain's CDR3 is CASSALAGGRLETQYF. The CDR3 DNA reads TGTGCCAGCAGCGCTCTAGCGGGAGGGCGTCTCGAGACCCAGTACTTC.

The chain links TRBV19 to TRBJ2-5; 9 bases are a match to TRBD2. Germline V gene sequence: CDR1 LNHDA, CDR2 SQIVND (reference sequence). The length of the CDR3 is 16 residues. The junction had 10 bases not matched to a gene; V was cut back by 3 bases and J by 5 bases. The CDR3 sequence: CASSIRGGDTRETQYF. Written as DNA, the CDR3 is TGTGCCAGTAGTATTCGCGGGGGGGACACTCGGGAGACCCAGTACTTC.

The rearrangement links TRBV10-3 to TRBJ2-2; maybe TRBD2 (6 bases). V shed 7 bases and J shed 0 bases, with 9 bases lying between them. Germline CDR1 is ENHRY and CDR2 is SYGVKD. CDR3 size: 14 residues. DNA for the CDR3: TGTGCCATCAAGGGCGGGGCGAACACCGGGGAGCTGTTTTTT. It encodes CAIKGGANTGELFF.

In DNA, the CDR3 is TGTGCCAGCAGTGAAGTAAAGGGGCGGTTTGCAGCTTTCTTT. Its protein product is CASSEVKGRFAAFF. This chain connects TRBV6-1 to TRBJ1-1; TRBD1 is a possible D gene (5 bases). CDR1 is MNHNS and CDR2 is SASEGT in the germline V gene. V dropped 1 base and J dropped 10 bases, with 16 bases sitting between them. The CDR3 is made up of 14 amino acids.

The rearrangement links TRBV4-3 to TRBJ2-5; 11 bases are a match to TRBD1. With the DNA end fitting TRBJ2-7 better, the J assignment may be wrong. Germline V CDR1 and CDR2: LGHNA, YSLEER. The length of the CDR3 is 21 residues. CDR3 protein: CASSQDLLFGQGAFRSYEQYF. CDR3 sequence (DNA): TGCGCCAGCAGCCAAGATCTTCTATTTGGACAGGGGGCGTTTCGCTCCTACGAGCAGTACTTC.

V is TRBV6-4 and J is TRBJ2-1, with 10 nucleotides matching TRBD2. Germline V lookup: CDR1 MRHNA, CDR2 SNTAGT. Germline trimming cut 8 bases from V and 9 bases from J; bases unmatched to any gene: 10. This CDR3 has 14 amino acids. CDR3 sequence (DNA): TGTGCCAGCCGAGAGCGGGAGGGCCTTGGTGAGCAGTTCTTC. As protein: CASREREGLGEQFF.

The rearrangement uses TRBV6-5 and TRBJ1-1; D is ambiguous. In germline, CDR1 is MNHEY, CDR2 SVGAGI. The CDR3 is 12 residues long. V lost 5 bases, J lost 4 bases, and 8 bases lay in between. The CDR3 bases are TGTGCCAGCAGTCCATCCGGCACTGAAGCTTTCTTT. This encodes CASSPSGTEAFF.

This rearrangement joins TRBV11-3 to TRBJ1-5, with D possibly TRBD1 on 6 matching bases. This CDR3 region has 16 residues. V was trimmed by 0 bases and J by 7 bases, leaving 16 bases between them. Germline values: CDR1 SGHNT, CDR2 YENEEA. This CDR3 reads CASSLETQGKGQPQHF. In DNA form, the CDR3 reads TGTGCCAGCAGCTTAGAGACACAGGGAAAGGGACAGCCCCAGCATTTT.

The DNA for the CDR3 is TGCGCCAGCAGCCAAGATTTCGGGGTGTCAGATACGCAGTATTTT. Translating gives CASSQDFGVSDTQYF. The chain employs TRBV4-1 and TRBJ2-3, with D possibly matching TRBD2 (5 bases). The V gene lost 0 bases and the J gene lost 4 bases, with 11 bases spanning the gap. Germline CDR1 and CDR2: MGHRA and YSYEKL. This CDR3 contains 15 residues.